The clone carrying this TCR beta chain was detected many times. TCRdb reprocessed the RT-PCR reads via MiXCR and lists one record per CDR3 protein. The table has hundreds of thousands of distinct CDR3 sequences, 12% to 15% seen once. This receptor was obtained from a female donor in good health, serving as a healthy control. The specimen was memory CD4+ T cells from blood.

CDR3 loop: CASSLGTGWTEAFF. CDR3 in DNA: TGCGCCAGCAGCTTGGGGACAGGGTGGACTGAAGCTTTCTTT. This chain connects TRBV5-1 to TRBJ1-1; 8 nucleotides line up with TRBD1. V lost 0 bases, J lost 5 bases, and 3 bases stayed unmatched. CDR1 is SGHRS and CDR2 is YFSETQ in the germline V gene. The CDR3 is made up of 14 amino acids.